This is a list of T cell receptor beta chains from one sample in a study of cytomegalovirus exposure and HLA in healthy donors. Profiling relied on immunoSEQ multiplex PCR, and the TCRdb table lists in-frame clones only, not all of them. Found here are around 230,000 clones, approximately 81% of them singletons; the top ten hold approximately 0.24%. Sequencing was done on a sample of PBMCs. All receptors come from a girl aged 2 to 9 in good health and CMV-seronegative. The CDR3 runs from the conserved cysteine through the conserved F or W. D genes are given only for firm matches. Part of the rows lack a size; the others show once, few, many or a class for expanded clones.

j_gene | v_gene | abundance | d_gene | CDR3aa | CDR3nt
TRBJ1-5 | TRBV10-2 | few | - | CASSLFAGQQPQHF | TGCGCCAGCAGTCTGTTTGCTGGGCAACAGCCCCAGCATTTT
TRBJ1-1 | TRBV4-2 | - | TRBD1 | CASSPRTGWGTEAFF | TGTGCCAGCAGCCCCCGGACAGGTTGGGGCACTGAAGCTTTCTTT
TRBJ2-5 | TRBV23-1 | once | - | CASSAGNPKETQYF | TGCGCCAGCAGTGCGGGAAATCCAAAAGAGACCCAGTACTTC
TRBJ2-3 | TRBV4-2 | - | TRBD2 | CASSQPWTSGTTDTQYF | TGTGCCAGCAGCCAACCTTGGACTAGCGGGACCACAGATACGCAGTATTTT
TRBJ2-1 | TRBV18 | - | - | CASSPYLSASLQDEQFF | TGTGCCAGCTCACCATATCTATCGGCTAGCCTGCAGGATGAGCAGTTCTTC
TRBJ2-2 | TRBV5-1 | once | TRBD2 | CASSKGLAGDANTGELFF | TGCGCCAGCAGCAAAGGACTAGCGGGGGATGCGAACACCGGGGAGCTGTTTTTT
TRBJ2-1 | TRBV27 | - | TRBD2 | CASSSYTGLSAYNEQFF | TGTGCCAGCAGTTCCTACACGGGACTATCCGCTTACAATGAGCAGTTCTTC
TRBJ2-1 | TRBV5-1 | - | TRBD2 | CASSEIAGGRNEQFF | TGCGCCAGTTCCGAAATAGCGGGAGGGAGGAATGAGCAGTTCTTC
TRBJ2-3 | TRBV5-1 | - | TRBD2 | CASSPSGVTDTQYF | TGCGCCAGCAGCCCTAGCGGGGTGACAGATACGCAGTATTTT
TRBJ2-3 | TRBV7-3 | few | - | CASSLRVRAAWDTQYF | TGTGCCAGCAGCTTAAGAGTTCGTGCGGCGTGGGATACGCAGTATTTT
TRBJ2-3 | TRBV27 | once | - | CASSFFRGNTDTQYF | TGTGCCAGCAGTTTCTTTCGAGGGAACACAGATACGCAGTATTTT
TRBJ2-3 | TRBV11-2 | - | - | CASSLETGGTDTQYF | TGTGCCAGCAGCTTAGAAACGGGAGGCACAGATACGCAGTATTTT